This T cell receptor beta chain was observed in a study of T cells in Graves' hyperthyroidism and ophthalmopathy. Study observations and caveats: Most clonotypes expanded in the thyroid (above 0.001) were also present in blood.

Remarks on this clonotype: Its antigen is not identified.

No ophthalmopathy progression within 18 months constituted stable Graves' hyperthyroidism. PBMCs stemmed from 10 ml fresh peripheral blood. Amplification of TCR beta CDR3 regions used RNA as the template. RT-PCR in the first round (using the HTBI primer set) targeted the TCR CDR3. Via MiXCR, TCRdb re-called the multiplex PCR reads, giving one row per CDR3 protein. This sample yields about 210,000 distinct CDR3 sequences, of which roughly 18% are seen a single time; 50% belongs to the top ten. The receptor was isolated from a man aged 45-60 years with Graves' hyperthyroidism. The sample consisted of blood.

Written as DNA, the CDR3 is TGTGCCTGGAACCCACCGGGACAGGGGACCTACGAGCAGTACTTC. Its translation: CAWNPPGQGTYEQYF. This chain uses TRBV30 with TRBJ2-7; 10 bases are a match to TRBD1. Losses at the gene ends were 4 bases for V and 2 bases for J; bases not matched to a gene: 8. The CDR3 is 15 residues long. Germline CDR1 reads GTSNPN; CDR2 reads SVGIG (reference sequence). Full variable domain (missing parts from reference TRBV30 and TRBJ2-7): SQTIHQWPATLVQPVGSPLSLECTVEGTSNPNLYWYRQAAGRGLQLLFYSVGIGQISSEVPQNLSASRPQDRQFILSSKKLLLSDSGFYLCAWNPPGQGTYEQYFGPGTRLTVT.